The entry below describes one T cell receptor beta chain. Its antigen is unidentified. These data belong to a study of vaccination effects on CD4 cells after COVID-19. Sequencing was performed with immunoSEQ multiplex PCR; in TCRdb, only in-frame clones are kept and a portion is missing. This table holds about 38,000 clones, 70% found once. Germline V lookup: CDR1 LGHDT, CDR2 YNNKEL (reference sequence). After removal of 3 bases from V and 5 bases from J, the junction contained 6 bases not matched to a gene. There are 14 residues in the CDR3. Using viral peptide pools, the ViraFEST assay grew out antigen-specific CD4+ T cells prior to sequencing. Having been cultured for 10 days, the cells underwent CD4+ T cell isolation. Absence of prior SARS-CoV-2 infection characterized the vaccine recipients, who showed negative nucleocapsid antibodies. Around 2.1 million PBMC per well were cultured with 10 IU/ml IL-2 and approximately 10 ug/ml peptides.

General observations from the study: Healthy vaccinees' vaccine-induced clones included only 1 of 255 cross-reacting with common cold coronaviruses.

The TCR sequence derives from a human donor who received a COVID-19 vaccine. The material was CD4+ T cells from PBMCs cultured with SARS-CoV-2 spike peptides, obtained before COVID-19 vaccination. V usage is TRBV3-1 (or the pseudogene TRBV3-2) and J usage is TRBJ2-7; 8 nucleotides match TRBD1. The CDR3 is CASSQPDRVHEQYF. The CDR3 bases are TGTGCCAGCAGCCAGCCGGACAGGGTCCACGAGCAGTACTTC.